The present TCR beta chain was sequenced within a study of OX40 agonist ivuxolimab in advanced cancers. Study-level results: Doses of 0.1 to 3.0 mg/kg were accompanied by clonal expansion of CD4+ and CD8+ blood T cells by week 6.

The CDR3 covers 18 residues. The germline V and J ends were trimmed by 0 bases and 0 bases, with 16 bases remaining between them. Germline V CDR1 and CDR2: SGHNT, YYREEE (reference sequence). In regard to this clone: Its target is not known.

The protocol was immunoSEQ multiplex PCR, while the TCRdb copy is restricted to in-frame clones and leaves out a portion. This sample has about 93,000 clones, with roughly 94% found just once. This sequence joins TRBV5-4 and TRBJ2-1; D might be TRBD1 (6 bases). The receptor comes from an adult with an advanced solid tumor such as melanoma, head and neck, liver or kidney cancer. Sequenced here: CD4+ or CD8+ T cells sorted from blood, sampled in a trial of the OX40 agonist ivuxolimab. The CDR3 sequence: CASSLAGGGSSSYNEQFF. The CDR3 nucleotides read TGTGCCAGCAGCTTGGCAGGTGGGGGCTCTAGCTCCTACAATGAGCAGTTCTTC. The variable domain in full, completed from reference TRBV5-4 and TRBJ2-1, reads ETGVTQSPTHLIKTRGQQVTLRCSSQSGHNTVSWYQQALGQGPQFIFQYYREEENGRGNFPPRFSGLQFPNYSSELNVNALELDDSALYLCASSLAGGGSSSYNEQFFGPGTRLTVL.